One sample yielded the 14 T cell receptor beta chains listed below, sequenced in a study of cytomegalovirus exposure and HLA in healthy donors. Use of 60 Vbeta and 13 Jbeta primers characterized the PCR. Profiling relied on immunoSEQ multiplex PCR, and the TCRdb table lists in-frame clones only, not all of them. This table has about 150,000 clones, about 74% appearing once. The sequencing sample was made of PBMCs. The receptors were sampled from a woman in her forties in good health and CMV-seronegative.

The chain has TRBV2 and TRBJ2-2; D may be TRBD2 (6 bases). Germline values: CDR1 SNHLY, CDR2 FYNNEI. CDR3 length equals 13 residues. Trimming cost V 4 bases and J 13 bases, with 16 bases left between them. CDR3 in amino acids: CASSGRERMSLFF. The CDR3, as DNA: TGTGCCAGCAGTGGACGGGAGAGGATGTCGCTGTTTTTT.

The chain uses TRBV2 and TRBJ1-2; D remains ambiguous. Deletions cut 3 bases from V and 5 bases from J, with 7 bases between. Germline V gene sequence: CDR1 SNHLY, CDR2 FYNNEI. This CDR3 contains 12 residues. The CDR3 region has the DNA TGTGCCAGCAGTGAGCAACTGTATGGCTACACCTTC. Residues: CASSEQLYGYTF.

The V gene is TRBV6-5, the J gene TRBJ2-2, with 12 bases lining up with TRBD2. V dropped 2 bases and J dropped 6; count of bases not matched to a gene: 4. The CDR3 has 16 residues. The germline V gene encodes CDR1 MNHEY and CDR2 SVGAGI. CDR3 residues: CASSYLAGGPAGELFF. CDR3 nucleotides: TGTGCCAGCAGTTACCTAGCGGGAGGGCCCGCCGGGGAGCTGTTTTTT.

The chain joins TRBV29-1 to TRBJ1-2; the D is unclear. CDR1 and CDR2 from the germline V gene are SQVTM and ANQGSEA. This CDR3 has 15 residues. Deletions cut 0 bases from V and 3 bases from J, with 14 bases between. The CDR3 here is CSVEEGGWGDYGYTF. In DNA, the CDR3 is TGCAGCGTTGAAGAAGGAGGGTGGGGAGACTATGGCTACACCTTC.

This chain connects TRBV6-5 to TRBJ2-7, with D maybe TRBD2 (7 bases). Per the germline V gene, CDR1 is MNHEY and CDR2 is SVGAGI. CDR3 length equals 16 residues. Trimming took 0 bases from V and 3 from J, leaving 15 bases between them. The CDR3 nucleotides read TGTGCCAGCAGTTACTCGGGGGCGGGGGCATACTACGAGCAGTACTTC. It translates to CASSYSGAGAYYEQYF.

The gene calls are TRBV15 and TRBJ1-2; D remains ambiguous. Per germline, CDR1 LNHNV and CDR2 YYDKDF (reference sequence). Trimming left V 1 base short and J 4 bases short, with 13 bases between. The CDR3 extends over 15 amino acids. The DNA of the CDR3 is TGTGCCACCAGCAGAGGTGGCAGTCCTCTCTATGGCTACACCTTC. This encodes CATSRGGSPLYGYTF. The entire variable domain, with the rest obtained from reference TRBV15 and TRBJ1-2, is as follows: DAMVIQNPRYQVTQFGKPVTLSCSQTLNHNVMYWYQQKSSQAPKLLFHYYDKDFNNEADTPDNFQSRRPNTSFCFLDIRSPGLGDTAMYLCATSRGGSPLYGYTFGSGTRLTVV.

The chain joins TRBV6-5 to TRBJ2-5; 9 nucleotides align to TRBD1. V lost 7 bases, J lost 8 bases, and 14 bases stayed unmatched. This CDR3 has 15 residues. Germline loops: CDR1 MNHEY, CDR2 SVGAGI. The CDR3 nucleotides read TGTGCCAGCACCGAAATCCAGGGACAGGGCCGAACCCAGTACTTC. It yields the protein CASTEIQGQGRTQYF.

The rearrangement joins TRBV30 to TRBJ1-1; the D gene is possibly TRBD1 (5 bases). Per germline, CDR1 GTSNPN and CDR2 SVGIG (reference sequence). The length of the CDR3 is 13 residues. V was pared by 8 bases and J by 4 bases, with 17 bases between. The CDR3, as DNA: TGTGCCGGGACGAGATCGGAGGGCACTGAAGCTTTCTTT. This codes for CAGTRSEGTEAFF.

The CDR3 spells CASSPGHPYEQYF. As DNA, the CDR3 is TGTGCCAGCAGCCCGGGACATCCCTACGAGCAGTACTTC. The chain is built from TRBV4-2 and TRBJ2-7; maybe TRBD1 (6 bases). This CDR3 comprises 13 residues. CDR1 is LGHNA, CDR2 YNFKEQ, per germline. Trimming left V 4 bases short and J 2 bases short, with 9 bases between.

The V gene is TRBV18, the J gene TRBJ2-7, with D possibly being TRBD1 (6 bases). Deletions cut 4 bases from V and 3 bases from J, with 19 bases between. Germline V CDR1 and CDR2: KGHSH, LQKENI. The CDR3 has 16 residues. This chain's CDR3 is CASSQGDTKSGYEQYF. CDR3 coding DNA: TGTGCCAGCTCACAAGGGGACACCAAATCGGGCTACGAGCAGTACTTC.

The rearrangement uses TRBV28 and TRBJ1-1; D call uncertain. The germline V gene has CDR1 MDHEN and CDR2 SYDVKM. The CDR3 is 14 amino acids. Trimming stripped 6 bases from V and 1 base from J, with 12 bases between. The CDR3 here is CASSLDGSNTEAFF. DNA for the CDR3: TGTGCCAGCAGCCTAGATGGATCGAACACTGAAGCTTTCTTT.

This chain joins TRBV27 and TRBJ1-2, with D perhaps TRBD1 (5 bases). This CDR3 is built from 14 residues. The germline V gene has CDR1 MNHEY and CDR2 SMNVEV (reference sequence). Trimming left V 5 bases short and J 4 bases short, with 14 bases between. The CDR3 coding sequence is TGTGCCAGCAGTACTTTGTCGCAGGGCTATGGCTACACCTTC. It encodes CASSTLSQGYGYTF.

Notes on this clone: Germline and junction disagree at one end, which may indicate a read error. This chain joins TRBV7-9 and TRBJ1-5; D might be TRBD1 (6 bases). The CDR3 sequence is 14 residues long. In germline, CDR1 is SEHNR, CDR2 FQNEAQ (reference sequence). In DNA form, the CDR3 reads TGTTCCAGCAGCGTCACAGGGATGGGGCAGCCCCAGCATTTT. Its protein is CSSSVTGMGQPQHF.

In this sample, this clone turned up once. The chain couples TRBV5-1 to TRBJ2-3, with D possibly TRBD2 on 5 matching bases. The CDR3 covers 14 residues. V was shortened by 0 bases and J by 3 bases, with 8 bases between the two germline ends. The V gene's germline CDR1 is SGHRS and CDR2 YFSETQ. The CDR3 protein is CASSLGRETDTQYF. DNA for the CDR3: TGCGCCAGCAGCTTGGGTCGGGAAACAGATACGCAGTATTTT.